This is a list of T cell receptor beta chains from one sample in a study of blood T cell repertoires in COVID-19. The table came from immunoSEQ multiplex PCR; TCRdb's copy has only in-frame clones and leaves some out. There are 180,000 or so clones in the sample; around 86% occur only once, and around 6% lies in the top ten. The source material was PBMCs or T cells enriched from blood (not recorded which). These receptors came from a man in his forties or fifties with acute COVID-19. Each CDR3 is given with its conserved first and last residue. The order of the fields is J gene, clone size, V gene, D gene, CDR3 DNA, CDR3 protein. D genes are given only for firm matches. Expanded clones are given a class, and other clones once, few, many or no size at all.

>TRBJ1-5|.|TRBV12-3/TRBV12-4|.
TGTGCCAGCAGTTTTCATGAGAATCAGCCCCAGCATTTT
CASSFHENQPQHF
>TRBJ2-5|.|TRBV9|TRBD2
TGTGCCAGCAGCGAAGCGGGAGGGCCACAAGAGGGGACCCAGTACTTC
CASSEAGGPQEGTQYF
>TRBJ2-7|.|TRBV28|TRBD2
TGTGCCAGCAGTTACCCTAGCGGGATCTCCCACGAGCAGTACTTC
CASSYPSGISHEQYF
>TRBJ2-7|.|TRBV18|TRBD2
TGTGCCAGCTCATCCGGGACTAGCGGGATGTACGAGCAGTACTTC
CASSSGTSGMYEQYF
>TRBJ2-3|.|TRBV9|TRBD2
TGTGCCAGCAGCCCAGGACTAGCGGGAGTCAGAACAGATACGCAGTATTTT
CASSPGLAGVRTDTQYF
>TRBJ1-2|.|TRBV30|.
TGTGCCTGGAGCAGCGGGATCTTCTATGGCTACACCTTC
CAWSSGIFYGYTF
>TRBJ1-6|.|TRBV28|TRBD1
TGTGCCAGTGGGTCTTGGACAGGGACTACTTTATCCTATAATTCACCCCTCCACTTT
CASGSWTGTTLSYNSPLHF
>TRBJ1-5|.|TRBV21-1|.
TGTGCCAGCAGCAAAGTACTAAAGGCGGGAGATAATCAGCCCCAGCATTTT
CASSKVLKAGDNQPQHF
>TRBJ2-5|few|TRBV4-2|.
TGTGCCAGCAGCCAAGATGCACAGGGTGGCCCAGAGACCCAGTACTTC
CASSQDAQGGPETQYF
>TRBJ2-1|.|TRBV12-5|TRBD1
TGTGCTAGTGCCCTGGACAGGGTGGTGGATGAGCAGTTCTTC
CASALDRVVDEQFF
>TRBJ2-7|few|TRBV7-2|.
TGTGCCAGCAGCTTAACAGGGCTCGAGCAGTACTTC
CASSLTGLEQYF
>TRBJ2-3|.|TRBV5-6|TRBD2
TGTGCCAGCAGCTTCGCAGCGGGAGGAGATACGCAGTATTTT
CASSFAAGGDTQYF
>TRBJ2-3|.|TRBV28|.
TGTGCCAGCAGCTCGGTAACCGACTGGGTCAGCACAGATACGCAGTATTTT
CASSSVTDWVSTDTQYF
>TRBJ1-6|.|TRBV28|.
TGTGCCAGCAGTTCCCAGAATTCACCCCTCCACTTT
CASSSQNSPLHF
>TRBJ2-5|.|TRBV4-3|TRBD2
TGCGCCAGCAGCCAAGGTGGGCTAGCGGGAGAAATAGAGACCCAGTACTTC
CASSQGGLAGEIETQYF
>TRBJ2-7|.|TRBV24-1|TRBD1
TGTGCCACCAGAGTTGAGGGGGCTGGGGCCTACGAGCAGTACTTC
CATRVEGAGAYEQYF
>TRBJ2-2|.|TRBV7-9|TRBD2
TGTGCCAGCACCCGAGGGTCGCTAGCGGTTAACACCGGGGAGCTGTTTTTT
CASTRGSLAVNTGELFF
>TRBJ2-1|.|TRBV4-2|TRBD2
TGTGCCAGCAGCCAAGTCGGGATCAGACTAGCGGGAGTCTCCAGCAATGAGCAGTTCTTC
CASSQVGIRLAGVSSNEQFF
>TRBJ2-1|.|TRBV5-1|TRBD2
TGCGCCAGCAGCTTGGGGGCTAGCGGATCCTACAATGAGCAGTTCTTC
CASSLGASGSYNEQFF
>TRBJ1-1|.|TRBV12-5|.
TGTGCTAGTGGTTTGGAGCCGGGGGAAGCTTTCTTT
CASGLEPGEAFF
>TRBJ2-5|once|TRBV5-1|.
TGCGCCAGCAGCCGAGCAGGGGAAGGAGAGACCCAGTACTTC
CASSRAGEGETQYF
>TRBJ2-7|.|TRBV5-1|.
TGCGCCAGCAGCTTGCGTCCTTCCTACGAGCAGTACTTC
CASSLRPSYEQYF
>TRBJ1-2|.|TRBV28|TRBD1
TGTGCCAGCAGGGACAGGGTTAGTGGCTACACCTTC
CASRDRVSGYTF
>TRBJ2-7|.|TRBV27|TRBD2
TGTGCCAGCAGCTCGACTAGCGGGAGTATTGAGCAGTACTTC
CASSSTSGSIEQYF
>TRBJ2-7|once|TRBV7-2|TRBD2
TGTGCCAGCAGCTTACTTGCGGGAGGGGTCGAGCAGTACTTC
CASSLLAGGVEQYF
>TRBJ1-2|.|TRBV6-5|TRBD1
TGTGCCAGCAGTCCCGCAGGGGGCCGGGGCTACACCTTC
CASSPAGGRGYTF
>TRBJ2-5|.|TRBV9|.
TGTGCCAGCAGCTCTCAATCACTGTCAATAGAGACCCAGTACTTC
CASSSQSLSIETQYF
>TRBJ1-2|few|TRBV27|.
TGTGCCAGCAGTCCCAAAGGGAGACGTAACTATGGCTACACCTTC
CASSPKGRRNYGYTF
>TRBJ1-2|.|TRBV2|.
TGTGCCAGTAACCGGGACTATGGCTACACCTTC
CASNRDYGYTF
>TRBJ1-1|.|TRBV20-1|TRBD1
TGCAGTGCTAGTAGGCCCCTACAGGGGCTTCCTGAAGCTTTCTTT
CSASRPLQGLPEAFF
>TRBJ1-1|few|TRBV7-8|.
TGTGCCAGCAGCTTTTTTTGGGACGGCGGACAGGCTTTCTTT
CASSFFWDGGQAFF
>TRBJ1-5|.|TRBV7-6|.
TGTGCCAGCAGCTCGCAGAACAATCAGCCCCAGCATTTT
CASSSQNNQPQHF
>TRBJ2-7|.|TRBV6-6|.
TGTGCCAGCAGTTACAGGACAGAATACGAGCAGTACTTC
CASSYRTEYEQYF
>TRBJ2-1|once|TRBV7-3|.
TGTGCCAGCAGCTTACAGGGAAGATCCTACAATGAGCAGTTCTTC
CASSLQGRSYNEQFF
>TRBJ2-2|.|TRBV19|.
TGTGCCAGTAGTAAAAATCCGCAGATAAAGGGGACCGGGGAGCTGTTTTTT
CASSKNPQIKGTGELFF
>TRBJ2-2|once|TRBV5-5|TRBD1
TGTGCCAGCAGCTCCGGAATACGACAGGGGGCGACCGGGGAGCTGTTTTTT
CASSSGIRQGATGELFF
>TRBJ2-1|.|TRBV5-4|.
TGTGCCAGCAGCTTGGACTCCCCCAATGAGCAGTTCTTC
CASSLDSPNEQFF
>TRBJ1-5|.|TRBV28|TRBD1
TGTGCCAGCCAAGTAGGGACAGTTACCTGGAATCAGCCCCAGCATTTT
CASQVGTVTWNQPQHF
>TRBJ2-2|.|TRBV7-9|TRBD2
TGTGCCAGCAGGGGAGGGCCCGACACCGGGGAGCTGTTTTTT
CASRGGPDTGELFF
>TRBJ2-5|.|TRBV18|.
TGTGCCAGCTCACCGACAAAGACGCAACAAGAGACCCAGTACTTC
CASSPTKTQQETQYF
>TRBJ2-3|.|TRBV9|TRBD2
TGTGCCAGCAGCGAGGGACTAGCGGGAGCTCATACGCAGTATTTT
CASSEGLAGAHTQYF
>TRBJ2-1|.|TRBV3-1/TRBV3-2|TRBD2
TGTGCCAGCAGCCAAGGGAGAGCGGGAGGGAGGCCCTACAATGAGCAGTTCTTC
CASSQGRAGGRPYNEQFF
>TRBJ2-5|once|TRBV23-1|.
TGCGCCAGCAGTCAATCGCGCCTCAACCAAGAGACCCAGTACTTC
CASSQSRLNQETQYF
>TRBJ1-1|.|TRBV7-9|TRBD1
TGTGCCAGCAGCGTTCCCTGGGGACAGAGTCCTGAAGCTTTCTTT
CASSVPWGQSPEAFF
>TRBJ2-1|once|TRBV5-1|.
TGCGCCAGCAGCCCCACACCTACAGGAAGCTCCTACAATGAGCAGTTCTTC
CASSPTPTGSSYNEQFF
>TRBJ2-1|.|TRBV24-1|.
TGTGCCACCAGTGTGGCAGGGACCTACAATGAGCAGTTCTTC
CATSVAGTYNEQFF
>TRBJ1-6|.|TRBV6-5|.
TGTGCCAGCAGTTACTCTCCGAGCTCACCCCTCCACTTT
CASSYSPSSPLHF
>TRBJ2-1|.|TRBV24-1|.
TGTGCCACCAGTGACGTCAGCTCCTACAATGAGCAGTTCTTC
CATSDVSSYNEQFF
>TRBJ1-1|.|TRBV5-1|TRBD1
TGCGCCAGCAGCTTGGGTACAGGGACAGGGGTCATCAAAAAGAACACTGAAGCTTTCTTT
CASSLGTGTGVIKKNTEAFF
>TRBJ2-7|.|TRBV27|TRBD1
TGTGCCAGCAGTCTCCGGGACAGGGCTAGCGAGCAGTACTTC
CASSLRDRASEQYF
>TRBJ2-3|.|TRBV5-1|TRBD1
TGCGCCAGCAGCTCCGACCCAGGGGGAGATACGCAGTATTTT
CASSSDPGGDTQYF
>TRBJ1-2|.|TRBV6-5|.
TGTGCCAGCAGTTCCCCTTCGGGGGGTCGGCATGGCTACACCTTC
CASSSPSGGRHGYTF
>TRBJ1-2|once|TRBV9|TRBD1
TGTGCCAGCAGCGGGGAAGGGACAGGGGCAGGTGGCTACACCTTC
CASSGEGTGAGGYTF